This T cell receptor (beta chain) was profiled in a study of CD8 T cells in ankylosing spondylitis. Study-level points and caveats: There was a TCR beta motif, made of several highly homologous variants, that appeared characteristic of ankylosing spondylitis blood. A subset of motif variants has previously been described in the synovial fluid and blood of reactive arthritis.

Generation of TCR beta libraries employed quantitative 5'-RACE incorporating molecular barcodes. TCRdb re-called the 5' RACE reads with MiXCR, one entry per CDR3 protein. The sample records fewer than 550,000 distinct CDR3 sequences, roughly 5% being singletons. Regarding this clonotype: Its antigen is not identified.

After removal of 1 base from V and 3 bases from J, the junction contained 9 bases not matched to a gene. Germline V gives CDR1 SEHNR, CDR2 FQNEAQ (reference sequence). CDR3 size: 16 residues. Sequencing was carried out using blood, either unsorted or a sorted T cell fraction (not recorded which). This clonotype was obtained from a male donor with ankylosing spondylitis. The J gene is TRBJ2-7, the V gene TRBV7-9, with TRBD2 matching 7 bases. The CDR3 sequence: CASSLVGSGPNYEQYF. The CDR3 DNA reads as TGTGCCAGCAGCTTAGTCGGTAGCGGGCCAAACTACGAGCAGTACTTC.